This T cell receptor (beta chain) came from a study of Graves' ophthalmopathy and Graves' hyperthyroidism. Germline V CDR1 and CDR2: DFQATT, SNEGSKA (reference sequence). The CDR3 sequence is 14 residues long. This clonotype was seen many times. Its target is not known. Germline is not matched at one junction end, which may reflect a read error. Hyperthyroidism qualified as stable when ophthalmopathy did not develop within 18 months of follow-up. Excluded: other autoimmune disease, uncontrolled infection, pregnancy or lactation. Amplification of the TCR beta CDR3 regions used RNA transcripts (as template). RT-PCR in the first round used HTBI primers; a second-round multiplex PCR followed. TCRdb redid the calling of the multiplex PCR reads with MiXCR, one entry per CDR3 protein. The sample includes roughly 400,000 distinct CDR3 sequences, 15% seen only once; the top ten take around 7%. Regarding the study as a whole: Detection in blood was also observed for most expanded thyroid clonotypes above 0.001 frequency.

Sequences were obtained from peripheral blood. The chain links TRBV20-1 to TRBJ1-3, with a tentative D call TRBD1 (5 bases). This TCR was sampled from a woman in her late teens or twenties with stable Graves' hyperthyroidism. The CDR3 here is CSARRQGSGSTIYF. DNA of the CDR3: TGCAGTGCTAGGAGGCAGGGATCGGGAAGCACCATATATTTT.